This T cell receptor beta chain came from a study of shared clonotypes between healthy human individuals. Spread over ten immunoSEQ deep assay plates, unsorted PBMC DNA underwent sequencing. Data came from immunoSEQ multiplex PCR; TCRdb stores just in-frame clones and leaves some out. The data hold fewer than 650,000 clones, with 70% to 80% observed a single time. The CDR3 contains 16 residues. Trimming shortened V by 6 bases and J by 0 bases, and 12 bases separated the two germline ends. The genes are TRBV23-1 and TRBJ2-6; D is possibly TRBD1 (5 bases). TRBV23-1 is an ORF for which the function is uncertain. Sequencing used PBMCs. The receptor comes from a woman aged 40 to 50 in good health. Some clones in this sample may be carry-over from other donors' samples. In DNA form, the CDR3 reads TGCGCCAGCAGGGACATCGACCACTCTGGGGCCAACGTCCTGACTTTC. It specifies CASRDIDHSGANVLTF.